This T cell receptor (beta chain) was captured by sequencing in a study of blood T cell repertoires in COVID-19. The wider study: The origin of the acute and convalescent COVID-19 samples was the United States, Italy and Spain. Sources were T cells, B-cell-depleted T cells, or PBMCs; the material itself was cDNA or gDNA.

How the authors handled the data: Amplification of reference gene primers was used by the study to estimate nucleated cell counts. Some clones are missing from TCRdb's copy, which holds only in-frame ones; the method was immunoSEQ multiplex PCR. The DNA gave D and trimming, while V, J and clone size come from that table. The profile shows fewer than 85,000 clones, 70% to 75% of them singletons. V was clipped by 3 bases and J by 6 bases, with 9 bases between them. CDR3 size: 13 residues. Germline values: CDR1 SGHNT, CDR2 YENEEA. The V and J genes are TRBV11-3 and TRBJ2-1; unclear D gene. Sequenced: peripheral blood. The clonotype was recovered from a man aged 55 to 69 with acute or convalescent COVID-19. The DNA for the CDR3 is TGTGCCAGCAGCTTTGGGCCAAGCAATGAGCAGTTCTTC. It specifies CASSFGPSNEQFF.